This T cell receptor (beta chain) was documented in a study of T cells after yellow fever vaccination. The ends were cut back, 5 bases at V and 8 bases at J, with 15 bases in the middle. Germline CDR1 SGHTA, CDR2 FQGNSA. The CDR3 has 14 amino acids. A single record per CDR3 protein comes from TCRdb applying MiXCR to the 5' RACE reads. The sample consists of 300,000 to 350,000 distinct CDR3 sequences, approximately 4% of them appearing once. This clonotype was recorded a few times. V usage is TRBV7-2 and J usage is TRBJ1-4, with D possibly TRBD1 on 6 matching bases. The sample was PBMCs, taken 5 days after the yellow fever booster vaccination. The TCR was taken from a man between 18 and 35 years old who received the YFV17D yellow fever vaccine. DNA of the CDR3: TGTGCCAGCAGCCTTTGGGGGGCGCGGGAAAAACTGTTTTTT. Amino acid sequence: CASSLWGAREKLFF.